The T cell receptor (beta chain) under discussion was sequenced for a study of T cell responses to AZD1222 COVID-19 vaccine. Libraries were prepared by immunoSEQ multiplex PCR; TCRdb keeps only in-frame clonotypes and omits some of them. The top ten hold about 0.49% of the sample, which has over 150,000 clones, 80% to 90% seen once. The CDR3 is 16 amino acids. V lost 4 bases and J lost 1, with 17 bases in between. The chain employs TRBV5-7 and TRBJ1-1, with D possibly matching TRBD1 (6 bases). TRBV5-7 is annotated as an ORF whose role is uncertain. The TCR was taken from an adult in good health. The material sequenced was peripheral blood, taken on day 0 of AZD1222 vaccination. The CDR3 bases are TGTGCCAGCAGCATAGGAGGACAGCCCTCGAACACTGAAGCTTTCTTT. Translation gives CASSIGGQPSNTEAFF.